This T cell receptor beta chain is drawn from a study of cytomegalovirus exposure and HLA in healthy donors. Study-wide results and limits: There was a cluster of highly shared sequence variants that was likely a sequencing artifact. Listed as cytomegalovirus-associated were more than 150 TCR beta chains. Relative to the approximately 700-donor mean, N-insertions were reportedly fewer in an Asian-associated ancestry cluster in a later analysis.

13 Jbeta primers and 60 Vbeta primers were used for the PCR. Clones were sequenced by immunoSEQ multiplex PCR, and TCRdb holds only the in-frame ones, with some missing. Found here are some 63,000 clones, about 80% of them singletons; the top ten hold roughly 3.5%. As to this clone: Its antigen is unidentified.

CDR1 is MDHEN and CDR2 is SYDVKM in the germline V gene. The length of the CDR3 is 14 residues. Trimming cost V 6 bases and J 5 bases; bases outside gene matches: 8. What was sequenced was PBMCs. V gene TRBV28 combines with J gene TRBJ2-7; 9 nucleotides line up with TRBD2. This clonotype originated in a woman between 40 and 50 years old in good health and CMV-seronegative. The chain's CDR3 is CASSSPSGTNEQYF. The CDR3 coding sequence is TGTGCCAGCAGCTCACCTAGCGGGACCAACGAGCAGTACTTC.